The clone carrying this T cell receptor (beta chain) occurred a few times. Its antigen is not identified. Averaging approximately 0.11 L, one heparinised blood draw was given by each donor. Cell sorting via CD45RO/CCR7/CD25/CD127/CD95/CD27 was performed to obtain CD4+ naive, central memory, regulatory and stem cell-like memory cells. Of the isolated RNA, all was reverse transcribed, and so the sequenced material was expressed TCRB transcripts. The data were produced by immunoSEQ multiplex PCR, yet TCRdb's version contains in-frame clones alone and is incomplete. The sample carries about 710,000 clones, over 12% recorded once. The sample belongs to a study of beta chain features in type 1 diabetes. Study-wide background: In age, gender and cell yields, patients were similar to healthy donors.

Germline CDR1 is GTSNPN and CDR2 is SVGIG (reference sequence). The CDR3 consists of 15 residues. V was pared by 5 bases and J by 5 bases, with 18 bases between. Study results and caveats: Type 1 diabetes patients showed a moderate but significant shortening of TCRB CDR3s in all four CD4+ subsets. Insertion counts at VDJ junctions were lower in type 1 diabetes patients, who also showed more deletions there.

This clonotype was sampled from a young man with type 1 diabetes. Sequenced: naive CD4+ T cells from blood. This sequence joins TRBV30 and TRBJ1-4; D not resolved. CDR3 bases: TGTGCCTGGCGTCTTGGTGCTGGGTTGAATGAAAAACTGTTTTTT. This gives the protein CAWRLGAGLNEKLFF. Full variable domain (missing parts from reference TRBV30 and TRBJ1-4): SQTIHQWPATLVQPVGSPLSLECTVEGTSNPNLYWYRQAAGRGLQLLFYSVGIGQISSEVPQNLSASRPQDRQFILSSKKLLLSDSGFYLCAWRLGAGLNEKLFFGSGTQLSVL.